This T cell receptor beta chain is from a study of cytomegalovirus exposure and HLA in healthy donors. Looked up from germline, CDR1 is MDHEN and CDR2 is SYDVKM. The CDR3 sequence is 14 residues long. V lost 3 bases and J lost 1, with 9 bases in between. Turning to this clone: Its target is not known.

PCR was performed using 60 Vbeta and 13 Jbeta primers. The assay was immunoSEQ multiplex PCR, and TCRdb's table has in-frame clones only and misses some. This sample has 85,000 to 100,000 clones, with around 80% found just once. Overall study results and limits: In a later analysis, V- and J-gene trimming of beta chains associated with a DCLRE1C missense variant, replicated independently. It was reported that TCR beta sequences correctly inferred the HLA-A and HLA-B alleles for most subjects.

In nominal health when sampled, donors likely had unrecorded immune exposures nonetheless. The chain links TRBV28 to TRBJ1-2; D perhaps matches TRBD1 (5 bases). This clonotype originated in a woman aged 55 to 70 in good health and CMV-seronegative. Sequencing input: PBMCs. The CDR3 loop reads CASSLLDSNYGYTF. The CDR3 DNA reads as TGTGCCAGCAGTTTGCTTGACAGTAACTATGGCTACACCTTC.